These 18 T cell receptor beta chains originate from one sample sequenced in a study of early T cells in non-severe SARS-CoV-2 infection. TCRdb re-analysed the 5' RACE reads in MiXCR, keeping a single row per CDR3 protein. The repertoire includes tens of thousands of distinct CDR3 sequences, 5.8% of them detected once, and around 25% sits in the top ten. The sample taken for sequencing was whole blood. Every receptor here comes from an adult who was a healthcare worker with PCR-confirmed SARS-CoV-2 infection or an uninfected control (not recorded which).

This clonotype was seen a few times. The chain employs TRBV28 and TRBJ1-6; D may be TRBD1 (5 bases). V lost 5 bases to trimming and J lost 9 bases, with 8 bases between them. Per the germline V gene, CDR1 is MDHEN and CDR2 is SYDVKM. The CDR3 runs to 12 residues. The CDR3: CASSRQPSPLHF. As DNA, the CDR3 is TGTGCCAGCAGTAGACAGCCTTCACCCCTCCACTTT.

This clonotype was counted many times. The chain's CDR3 is CASSLRTGRNTIYF. Here the CDR3 DNA reads TGTGCCAGCAGTCTTCGGACAGGCCGCAACACCATATATTTT. The chain has TRBV12-3 or TRBV12-4 and TRBJ1-3; 7 nucleotides match TRBD1. Trimming removed 5 bases from V and 7 bases from J; junction bases left unmatched: 8. The length of the CDR3 is 14 residues.

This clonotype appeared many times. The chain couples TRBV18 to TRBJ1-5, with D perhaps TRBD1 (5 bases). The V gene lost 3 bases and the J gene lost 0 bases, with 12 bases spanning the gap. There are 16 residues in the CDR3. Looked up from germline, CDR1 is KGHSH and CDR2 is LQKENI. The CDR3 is CASSPFAGTSNQPQHF. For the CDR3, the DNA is TGTGCCAGCTCACCGTTCGCAGGGACTAGCAATCAGCCCCAGCATTTT.

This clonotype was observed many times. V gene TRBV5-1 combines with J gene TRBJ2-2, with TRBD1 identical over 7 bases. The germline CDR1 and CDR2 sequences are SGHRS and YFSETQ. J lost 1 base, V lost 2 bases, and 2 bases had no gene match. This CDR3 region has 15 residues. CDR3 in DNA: TGCGCCAGCAGCTTACAGGGGAGGAACACCGGGGAGCTGTTTTTT. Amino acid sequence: CASSLQGRNTGELFF.

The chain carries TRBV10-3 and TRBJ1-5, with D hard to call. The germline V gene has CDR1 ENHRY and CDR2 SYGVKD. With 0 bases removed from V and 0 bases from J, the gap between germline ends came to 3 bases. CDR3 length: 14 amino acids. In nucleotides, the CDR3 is TGTGCCATCAGTGAGTCCTATAGCAATCAGCCCCAGCATTTT. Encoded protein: CAISESYSNQPQHF.

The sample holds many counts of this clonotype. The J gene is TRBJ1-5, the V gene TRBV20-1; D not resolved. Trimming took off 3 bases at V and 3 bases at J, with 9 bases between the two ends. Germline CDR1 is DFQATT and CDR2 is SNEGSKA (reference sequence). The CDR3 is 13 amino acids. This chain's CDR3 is CSARASFNQPQHF. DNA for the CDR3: TGCAGTGCTAGGGCCAGCTTCAATCAGCCCCAGCATTTT.

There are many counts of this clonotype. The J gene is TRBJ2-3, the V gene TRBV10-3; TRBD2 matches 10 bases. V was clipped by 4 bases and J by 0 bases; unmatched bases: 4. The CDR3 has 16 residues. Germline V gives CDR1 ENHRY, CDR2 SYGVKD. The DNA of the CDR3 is TGTGCCATCAGTGGAACTAGCGGGGCTAGCACAGATACGCAGTATTTT. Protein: CAISGTSGASTDTQYF.

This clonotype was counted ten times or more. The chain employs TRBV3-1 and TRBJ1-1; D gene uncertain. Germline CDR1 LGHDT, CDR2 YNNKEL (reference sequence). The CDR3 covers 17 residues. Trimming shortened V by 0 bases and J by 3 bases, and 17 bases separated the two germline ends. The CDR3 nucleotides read TGTGCCAGCAGCCAAGATTCGTGGATGCGAGAAGACACTGAAGCTTTCTTT. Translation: CASSQDSWMREDTEAFF.

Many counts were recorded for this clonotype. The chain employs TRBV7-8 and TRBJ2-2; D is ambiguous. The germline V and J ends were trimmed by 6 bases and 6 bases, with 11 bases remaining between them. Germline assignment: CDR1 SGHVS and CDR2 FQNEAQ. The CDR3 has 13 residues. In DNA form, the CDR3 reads TGTGCCAGCAGACCGGAGAGAGCCGGGGAGCTGTTTTTT. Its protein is CASRPERAGELFF.

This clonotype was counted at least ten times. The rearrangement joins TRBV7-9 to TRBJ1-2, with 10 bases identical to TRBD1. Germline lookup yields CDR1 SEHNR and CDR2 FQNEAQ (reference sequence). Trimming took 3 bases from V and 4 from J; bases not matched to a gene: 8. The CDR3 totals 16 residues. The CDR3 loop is CASSFPKGDRGYGYTF. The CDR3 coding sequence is TGTGCCAGCAGCTTCCCCAAGGGGGACAGGGGCTATGGCTACACCTTC.

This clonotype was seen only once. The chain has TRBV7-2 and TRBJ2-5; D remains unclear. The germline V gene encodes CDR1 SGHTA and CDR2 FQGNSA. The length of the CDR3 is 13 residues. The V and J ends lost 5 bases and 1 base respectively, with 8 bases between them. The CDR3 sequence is CASSERVQETQYF. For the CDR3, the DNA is TGTGCCAGCAGCGAAAGGGTCCAAGAGACCCAGTACTTC.

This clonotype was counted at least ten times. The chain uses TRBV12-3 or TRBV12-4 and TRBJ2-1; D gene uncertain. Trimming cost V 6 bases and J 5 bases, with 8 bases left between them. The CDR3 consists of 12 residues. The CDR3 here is CASSPEHNEQFF. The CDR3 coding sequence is TGTGCCAGCAGCCCCGAACACAATGAGCAGTTCTTC.

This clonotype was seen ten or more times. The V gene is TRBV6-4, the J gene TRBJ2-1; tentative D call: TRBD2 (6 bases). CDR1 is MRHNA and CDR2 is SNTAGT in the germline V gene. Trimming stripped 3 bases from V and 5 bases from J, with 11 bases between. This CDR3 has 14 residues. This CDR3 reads CASSEPGLHNEQFF. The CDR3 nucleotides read TGTGCCAGCAGTGAGCCGGGACTCCACAATGAGCAGTTCTTC.

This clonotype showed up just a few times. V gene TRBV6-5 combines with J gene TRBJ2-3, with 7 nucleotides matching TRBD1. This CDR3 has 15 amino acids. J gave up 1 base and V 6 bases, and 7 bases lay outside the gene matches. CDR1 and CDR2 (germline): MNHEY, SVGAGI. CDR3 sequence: CASRSDRVGTDTQYF. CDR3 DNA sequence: TGTGCCAGCAGATCCGACAGGGTAGGCACAGATACGCAGTATTTT.

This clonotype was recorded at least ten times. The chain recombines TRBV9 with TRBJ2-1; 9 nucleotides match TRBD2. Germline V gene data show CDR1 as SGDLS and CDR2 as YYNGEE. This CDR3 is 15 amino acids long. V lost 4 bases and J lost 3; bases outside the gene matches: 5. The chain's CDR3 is CASSPRGGLYNEQFF. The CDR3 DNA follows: TGTGCCAGCAGCCCGCGGGGGGGCCTCTACAATGAGCAGTTCTTC.

For the CDR3, the DNA is TGTGCCAGCAGCCAAGGGCCCGTGACTAACTATGGCTACACCTTC. The encoded protein is CASSQGPVTNYGYTF. The chain uses TRBV3-2 and TRBJ1-2. TRBV3-2 is listed as a pseudogene. The CDR3 consists of 15 residues.

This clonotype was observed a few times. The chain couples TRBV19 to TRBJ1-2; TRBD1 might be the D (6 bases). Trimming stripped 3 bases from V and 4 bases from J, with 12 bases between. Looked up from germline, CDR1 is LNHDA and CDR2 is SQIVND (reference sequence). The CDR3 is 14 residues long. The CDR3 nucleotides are TGTGCCAGTAGTATTTATCAGGGGAGCTATGGCTACACCTTC. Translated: CASSIYQGSYGYTF.

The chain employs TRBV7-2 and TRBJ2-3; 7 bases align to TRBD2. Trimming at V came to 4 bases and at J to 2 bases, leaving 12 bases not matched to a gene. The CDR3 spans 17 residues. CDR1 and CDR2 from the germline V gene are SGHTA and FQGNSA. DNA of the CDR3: TGTGCCAGCAGCTCCCGGACTAAGCGGGGTTACACAGATACGCAGTATTTT. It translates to CASSSRTKRGYTDTQYF. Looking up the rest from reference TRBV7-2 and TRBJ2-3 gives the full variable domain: GAGVSQSPSNKVTEKGKDVELRCDPISGHTALYWYRQSLGQGLEFLIYFQGNSAPDKSGLPSDRFSAERTGGSVSTLTIQRTQQEDSAVYLCASSSRTKRGYTDTQYFGPGTRLTVL.